This is a list of T cell receptor beta chains from one sample in a study of beta chain features in type 1 diabetes. Libraries were prepared by immunoSEQ multiplex PCR; TCRdb keeps only in-frame clonotypes and omits some of them. The table includes some 47,000 clones, about 48% detected once. Sequencing was done on a sample of stem cell memory CD4+ T cells from blood. These TCRs come from a man aged 30-40 years with type 1 diabetes. CDR3s include the opening cysteine and the closing phenylalanine or tryptophan. The order of the fields is V gene, J gene, clone size, D gene, CDR3 protein, CDR3 DNA. A D gene is named only where the DNA matches it firmly. The listing skips clone size in some rows; elsewhere it reads once, few, many or a size class.

V gene: TRBV6-1; J gene: TRBJ2-2; clone size: few; D gene: NA; CDR3 protein: CASEAFSNTGELFF; CDR3 DNA: TGTGCCAGCGAAGCGTTTTCGAACACCGGGGAGCTGTTTTTT
V gene: TRBV2; J gene: TRBJ2-1; clone size: NA; D gene: NA; CDR3 protein: CASSRGTADNEQFF; CDR3 DNA: TGTGCCAGCAGCCGCGGGACAGCCGACAATGAGCAGTTCTTC
V gene: TRBV29-1; J gene: TRBJ2-3; clone size: few; D gene: NA; CDR3 protein: CSVEWGGGTDTQYF; CDR3 DNA: TGCAGCGTTGAATGGGGTGGGGGGACAGATACGCAGTATTTT
V gene: TRBV7-9; J gene: TRBJ2-1; clone size: few; D gene: NA; CDR3 protein: CASSLGRPSSYNEQFF; CDR3 DNA: TGTGCCAGCAGCTTGGGCCGCCCGAGCTCCTACAATGAGCAGTTCTTC
V gene: TRBV27; J gene: TRBJ2-1; clone size: NA; D gene: TRBD2; CDR3 protein: CASSSRGAGGPRNEQFF; CDR3 DNA: TGTGCCAGCAGTTCCCGAGGGGCGGGAGGGCCGAGGAATGAGCAGTTCTTC
V gene: TRBV7-2; J gene: TRBJ2-4; clone size: NA; D gene: NA; CDR3 protein: CASSSRRDVSKNIQYF; CDR3 DNA: TGTGCCAGCAGCTCGCGGCGGGACGTCTCCAAAAACATTCAGTACTTC
V gene: TRBV7-9; J gene: TRBJ1-4; clone size: few; D gene: TRBD1; CDR3 protein: CASSQRGREKLFF; CDR3 DNA: TGTGCCAGCAGCCAAAGGGGGCGGGAAAAACTGTTTTTT
V gene: TRBV18; J gene: TRBJ1-1; clone size: few; D gene: NA; CDR3 protein: CASSRVAENTEAFF; CDR3 DNA: TGTGCCAGCTCACGTGTAGCGGAGAACACTGAAGCTTTCTTT
V gene: TRBV27; J gene: TRBJ2-1; clone size: NA; D gene: NA; CDR3 protein: CASTPGRLYNEQFF; CDR3 DNA: TGTGCCAGCACCCCCGGTAGACTTTACAATGAGCAGTTCTTC
V gene: TRBV7-9; J gene: TRBJ1-1; clone size: NA; D gene: NA; CDR3 protein: CASSLGRGNTEAFF; CDR3 DNA: TGTGCCAGCAGCCTAGGACGGGGTAACACTGAAGCTTTCTTT
V gene: TRBV7-3; J gene: TRBJ1-1; clone size: NA; D gene: NA; CDR3 protein: CASSLEPNTEAFF; CDR3 DNA: TGTGCCAGCAGCTTAGAGCCGAACACTGAAGCTTTCTTT
V gene: TRBV7-9; J gene: TRBJ2-1; clone size: few; D gene: NA; CDR3 protein: CASSFLADSYNEQFF; CDR3 DNA: TGTGCCAGCAGCTTTCTAGCTGATTCCTACAATGAGCAGTTCTTC
V gene: TRBV5-1; J gene: TRBJ2-3; clone size: NA; D gene: TRBD2; CDR3 protein: CASSSGTSGGTDTQYF; CDR3 DNA: TGCGCCAGCAGTTCCGGGACTAGCGGGGGCACAGATACGCAGTATTTT
V gene: TRBV15; J gene: TRBJ1-5; clone size: few; D gene: TRBD1; CDR3 protein: CATSGQGNQPQHF; CDR3 DNA: TGTGCCACCAGCGGACAGGGGAATCAGCCCCAGCATTTT
V gene: TRBV5-1; J gene: TRBJ2-7; clone size: NA; D gene: TRBD1; CDR3 protein: CASSKGTGFSYEQYF; CDR3 DNA: TGCGCCAGCAGCAAAGGGACAGGGTTCTCCTACGAGCAGTACTTC
V gene: TRBV25-1; J gene: TRBJ2-7; clone size: NA; D gene: TRBD1; CDR3 protein: CASSESDRAYEQYF; CDR3 DNA: TGTGCCAGCAGTGAATCTGACAGGGCCTACGAGCAGTACTTC
V gene: TRBV5-1; J gene: TRBJ2-1; clone size: NA; D gene: NA; CDR3 protein: CASSRVDNEQFF; CDR3 DNA: TGCGCCAGCAGCCGAGTCGACAATGAGCAGTTCTTC
V gene: TRBV18; J gene: TRBJ1-4; clone size: NA; D gene: NA; CDR3 protein: CASSLTQQTTNEKLFF; CDR3 DNA: TGTGCCAGCTCACTGACACAACAGACAACTAATGAAAAACTGTTTTTT
V gene: TRBV7-9; J gene: TRBJ2-1; clone size: few; D gene: TRBD1; CDR3 protein: CASSFGQGAYNEQFF; CDR3 DNA: TGTGCCAGCAGCTTCGGGCAGGGGGCATACAATGAGCAGTTCTTC
V gene: TRBV9; J gene: TRBJ2-2; clone size: NA; D gene: TRBD2; CDR3 protein: CASSVGLAGPYRNTGELFF; CDR3 DNA: TGTGCCAGCAGCGTAGGGCTAGCGGGACCCTATCGGAACACCGGGGAGCTGTTTTTT
V gene: TRBV21-1; J gene: TRBJ2-4; clone size: NA; D gene: NA; CDR3 protein: CASSRLTKRAKNIQYF; CDR3 DNA: TGTGCCAGCAGCAGGCTTACGAAGCGAGCCAAAAACATTCAGTACTTC
V gene: TRBV27; J gene: TRBJ2-2; clone size: few; D gene: NA; CDR3 protein: CASSLNRAGELFF; CDR3 DNA: TGTGCCAGCAGTCTCAACAGAGCCGGGGAGCTGTTTTTT
V gene: TRBV2; J gene: TRBJ2-7; clone size: NA; D gene: TRBD1; CDR3 protein: CASRRDRDFYEQYF; CDR3 DNA: TGTGCCAGCAGGAGGGACAGGGACTTCTACGAGCAGTACTTC
V gene: TRBV5-1; J gene: TRBJ2-1; clone size: few; D gene: NA; CDR3 protein: CASSKLDYDEQFF; CDR3 DNA: TGCGCCAGCAGCAAGTTGGACTACGATGAGCAGTTCTTC
V gene: TRBV7-3; J gene: TRBJ2-1; clone size: NA; D gene: NA; CDR3 protein: CASSPLQGFEQFF; CDR3 DNA: TGTGCCAGCAGCCCCCTACAGGGCTTTGAGCAGTTCTTC
V gene: TRBV5-6; J gene: TRBJ1-2; clone size: NA; D gene: NA; CDR3 protein: CASSLGRPVYGYTF; CDR3 DNA: TGTGCCAGCAGCTTGGGCAGGCCCGTTTATGGCTACACCTTC
V gene: TRBV7-2; J gene: TRBJ2-3; clone size: few; D gene: TRBD2; CDR3 protein: CASSLGLAGTDTQYF; CDR3 DNA: TGTGCCAGCAGCTTAGGGCTAGCGGGCACAGATACGCAGTATTTT
V gene: TRBV28; J gene: TRBJ2-4; clone size: NA; D gene: NA; CDR3 protein: CASSQTIPNIQYF; CDR3 DNA: TGTGCCAGCAGTCAGACTATACCAAACATTCAGTACTTC
V gene: TRBV7-2; J gene: TRBJ1-5; clone size: NA; D gene: NA; CDR3 protein: CASSLTGSNQPQHF; CDR3 DNA: TGTGCCAGCAGCTTGACAGGCAGCAATCAGCCCCAGCATTTT
V gene: TRBV14; J gene: TRBJ2-1; clone size: NA; D gene: TRBD1; CDR3 protein: CASSQGQGILYNEQFF; CDR3 DNA: TGTGCCAGCAGCCAGGGACAGGGAATTCTGTACAATGAGCAGTTCTTC
V gene: TRBV7-2; J gene: TRBJ2-7; clone size: once; D gene: NA; CDR3 protein: CASSARKSSYEQYF; CDR3 DNA: TGTGCCAGCAGCGCCAGGAAAAGCTCCTACGAGCAGTACTTC
V gene: TRBV18; J gene: TRBJ2-5; clone size: NA; D gene: NA; CDR3 protein: CASSPPGGRETQYF; CDR3 DNA: TGTGCCAGCTCACCACCAGGGGGAAGGGAGACCCAGTACTTC
V gene: TRBV7-9; J gene: TRBJ2-4; clone size: few; D gene: NA; CDR3 protein: CASSFLDRNIQYF; CDR3 DNA: TGTGCCAGCAGCTTCCTAGACAGGAACATTCAGTACTTC
V gene: TRBV15; J gene: TRBJ2-3; clone size: few; D gene: NA; CDR3 protein: CATSRGAREIDTQYF; CDR3 DNA: TGTGCCACCAGCAGAGGAGCCCGGGAAATAGATACGCAGTATTTT
V gene: TRBV7-6; J gene: TRBJ2-3; clone size: NA; D gene: NA; CDR3 protein: CASSLGLHTDTQYF; CDR3 DNA: TGTGCCAGCAGCTTAGGTCTGCACACCGATACGCAGTATTTT
V gene: TRBV19; J gene: TRBJ1-1; clone size: NA; D gene: NA; CDR3 protein: CASRISGETKAFF; CDR3 DNA: TGTGCCAGTAGGATCTCCGGGGAAACTAAAGCTTTCTTT
V gene: TRBV5-1; J gene: TRBJ2-5; clone size: NA; D gene: NA; CDR3 protein: CASSLQSEETQYF; CDR3 DNA: TGCGCCAGCAGCCTCCAGTCGGAGGAGACCCAGTACTTC
V gene: TRBV28; J gene: TRBJ2-4; clone size: NA; D gene: NA; CDR3 protein: CASRQGGAGGPGNIQYF; CDR3 DNA: TGTGCCAGCAGGCAAGGCGGGGCAGGGGGTCCAGGAAACATTCAGTACTTC
V gene: TRBV11-3; J gene: TRBJ2-1; clone size: once; D gene: TRBD2; CDR3 protein: CASSLGVGLAAYNEQFF; CDR3 DNA: TGTGCCAGCAGCTTAGGGGTGGGACTAGCGGCCTACAATGAGCAGTTCTTC
V gene: TRBV11-3; J gene: TRBJ2-1; clone size: NA; D gene: NA; CDR3 protein: CASSPQVGGYNEQFF; CDR3 DNA: TGTGCCAGCAGCCCCCAAGTCGGCGGGTACAATGAGCAGTTCTTC
V gene: TRBV5-1; J gene: TRBJ2-1; clone size: NA; D gene: TRBD2; CDR3 protein: CASSPPGTSEAEQFF; CDR3 DNA: TGCGCCAGCAGCCCCCCAGGGACTAGTGAGGCTGAGCAGTTCTTC
V gene: TRBV18; J gene: TRBJ1-5; clone size: once; D gene: TRBD1; CDR3 protein: CASSPQGQANSNQPQHF; CDR3 DNA: TGTGCCAGCTCACCCCAGGGACAGGCAAATAGCAATCAGCCCCAGCATTTT
V gene: TRBV28; J gene: TRBJ2-6; clone size: NA; D gene: NA; CDR3 protein: CASSSVSSGANVLTF; CDR3 DNA: TGTGCCAGCAGTTCAGTTTCCTCTGGGGCCAACGTCCTGACTTTC
V gene: TRBV9; J gene: TRBJ2-1; clone size: once; D gene: TRBD2; CDR3 protein: CASATGTSGYNEQFF; CDR3 DNA: TGTGCCAGCGCCACCGGGACTAGCGGCTACAATGAGCAGTTCTTC
V gene: TRBV4-3; J gene: TRBJ2-1; clone size: NA; D gene: TRBD2; CDR3 protein: CASSQDLAGNYNEQFF; CDR3 DNA: TGCGCCAGCAGCCAAGATCTAGCGGGGAACTACAATGAGCAGTTCTTC
V gene: TRBV15; J gene: TRBJ2-1; clone size: NA; D gene: NA; CDR3 protein: CATTLGRNYNEQFF; CDR3 DNA: TGTGCCACCACACTGGGGCGAAACTACAATGAGCAGTTCTTC
V gene: TRBV18; J gene: TRBJ1-3; clone size: few; D gene: NA; CDR3 protein: CASSPLLSSGNTIYF; CDR3 DNA: TGTGCCAGCTCACCACTTCTCAGCTCTGGAAACACCATATATTTT
V gene: TRBV15; J gene: TRBJ1-5; clone size: few; D gene: TRBD1; CDR3 protein: CATSSQGGLRSNQPQHF; CDR3 DNA: TGTGCCACCAGCAGCCAGGGGGGACTTCGTAGCAATCAGCCCCAGCATTTT
V gene: TRBV28; J gene: TRBJ2-5; clone size: few; D gene: NA; CDR3 protein: CASSLLKETQYF; CDR3 DNA: TGTGCCAGCAGTTTATTAAAAGAGACCCAGTACTTC
V gene: TRBV25-1; J gene: TRBJ2-3; clone size: NA; D gene: TRBD2; CDR3 protein: CASSLAGGTDTQYF; CDR3 DNA: TGTGCCAGCAGTTTAGCGGGAGGAACAGATACGCAGTATTTT